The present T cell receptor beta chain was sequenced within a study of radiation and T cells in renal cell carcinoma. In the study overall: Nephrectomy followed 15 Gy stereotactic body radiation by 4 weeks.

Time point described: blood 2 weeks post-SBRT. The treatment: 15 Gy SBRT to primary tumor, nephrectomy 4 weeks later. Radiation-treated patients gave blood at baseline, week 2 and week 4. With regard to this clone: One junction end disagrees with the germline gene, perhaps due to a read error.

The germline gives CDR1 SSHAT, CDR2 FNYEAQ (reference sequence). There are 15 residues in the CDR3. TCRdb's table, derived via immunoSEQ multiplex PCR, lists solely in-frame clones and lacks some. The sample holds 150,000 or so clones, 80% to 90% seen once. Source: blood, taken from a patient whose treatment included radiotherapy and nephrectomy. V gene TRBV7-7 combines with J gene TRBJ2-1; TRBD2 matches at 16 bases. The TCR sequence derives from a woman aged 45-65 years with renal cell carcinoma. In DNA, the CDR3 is TGTGCTAGCAGCCTGGGACTAGCGGGGGGGAATGAGCAGTTCTTC. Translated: CASSLGLAGGNEQFF.